A few counts support the clone carrying this T cell receptor (beta chain). Its antigen remains unknown. Scientists made TCR beta libraries using quantitative 5'-RACE with molecular barcodes. MiXCR was run by TCRdb on the 5' RACE reads, yielding one entry per CDR3 protein. In the table there are about 90,000 distinct CDR3 sequences, just under 9% of which are singletons. The sample belongs to a study of CD8 T cells in ankylosing spondylitis. Study observations and caveats: Seemingly characteristic of ankylosing spondylitis blood was a TCR beta motif consisting of several highly homologous variants. It was reported that disease-linked clones were significantly enriched in matched ankylosing spondylitis synovial fluid.

The source is a male donor with ankylosing spondylitis. Material for sequencing was blood, either unsorted or a sorted T cell fraction (not recorded which).

CDR3: CATSDPTAPSGKVDEQFF. The CDR3 nucleotides are TGTGCCACCAGTGATCCTACAGCCCCTAGCGGGAAGGTCGATGAGCAGTTCTTC. The chain couples TRBV24-1 to TRBJ2-1; 9 bases agree with TRBD2. The CDR3 is made up of 18 amino acids. The V and J ends lost 3 bases and 8 bases, in that order; junction bases with no gene match: 16. Per germline, CDR1 KGHDR and CDR2 SFDVKD.